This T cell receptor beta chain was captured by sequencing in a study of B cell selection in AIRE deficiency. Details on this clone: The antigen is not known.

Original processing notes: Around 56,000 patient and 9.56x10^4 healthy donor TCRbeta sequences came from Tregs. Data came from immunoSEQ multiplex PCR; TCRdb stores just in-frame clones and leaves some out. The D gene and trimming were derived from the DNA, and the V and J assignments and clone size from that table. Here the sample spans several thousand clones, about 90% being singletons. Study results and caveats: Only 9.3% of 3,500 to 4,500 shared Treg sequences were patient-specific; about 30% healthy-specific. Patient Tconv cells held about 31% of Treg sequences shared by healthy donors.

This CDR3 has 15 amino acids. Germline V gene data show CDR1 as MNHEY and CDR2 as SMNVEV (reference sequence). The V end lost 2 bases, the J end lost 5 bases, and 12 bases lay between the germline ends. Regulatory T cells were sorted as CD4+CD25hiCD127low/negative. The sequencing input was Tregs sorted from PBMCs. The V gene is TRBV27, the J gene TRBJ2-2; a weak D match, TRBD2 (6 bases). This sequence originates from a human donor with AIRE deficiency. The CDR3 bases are TGTGCCAGCAGTTTACTCGGGAGTGGGACCGGGGAGCTGTTTTTT. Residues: CASSLLGSGTGELFF.